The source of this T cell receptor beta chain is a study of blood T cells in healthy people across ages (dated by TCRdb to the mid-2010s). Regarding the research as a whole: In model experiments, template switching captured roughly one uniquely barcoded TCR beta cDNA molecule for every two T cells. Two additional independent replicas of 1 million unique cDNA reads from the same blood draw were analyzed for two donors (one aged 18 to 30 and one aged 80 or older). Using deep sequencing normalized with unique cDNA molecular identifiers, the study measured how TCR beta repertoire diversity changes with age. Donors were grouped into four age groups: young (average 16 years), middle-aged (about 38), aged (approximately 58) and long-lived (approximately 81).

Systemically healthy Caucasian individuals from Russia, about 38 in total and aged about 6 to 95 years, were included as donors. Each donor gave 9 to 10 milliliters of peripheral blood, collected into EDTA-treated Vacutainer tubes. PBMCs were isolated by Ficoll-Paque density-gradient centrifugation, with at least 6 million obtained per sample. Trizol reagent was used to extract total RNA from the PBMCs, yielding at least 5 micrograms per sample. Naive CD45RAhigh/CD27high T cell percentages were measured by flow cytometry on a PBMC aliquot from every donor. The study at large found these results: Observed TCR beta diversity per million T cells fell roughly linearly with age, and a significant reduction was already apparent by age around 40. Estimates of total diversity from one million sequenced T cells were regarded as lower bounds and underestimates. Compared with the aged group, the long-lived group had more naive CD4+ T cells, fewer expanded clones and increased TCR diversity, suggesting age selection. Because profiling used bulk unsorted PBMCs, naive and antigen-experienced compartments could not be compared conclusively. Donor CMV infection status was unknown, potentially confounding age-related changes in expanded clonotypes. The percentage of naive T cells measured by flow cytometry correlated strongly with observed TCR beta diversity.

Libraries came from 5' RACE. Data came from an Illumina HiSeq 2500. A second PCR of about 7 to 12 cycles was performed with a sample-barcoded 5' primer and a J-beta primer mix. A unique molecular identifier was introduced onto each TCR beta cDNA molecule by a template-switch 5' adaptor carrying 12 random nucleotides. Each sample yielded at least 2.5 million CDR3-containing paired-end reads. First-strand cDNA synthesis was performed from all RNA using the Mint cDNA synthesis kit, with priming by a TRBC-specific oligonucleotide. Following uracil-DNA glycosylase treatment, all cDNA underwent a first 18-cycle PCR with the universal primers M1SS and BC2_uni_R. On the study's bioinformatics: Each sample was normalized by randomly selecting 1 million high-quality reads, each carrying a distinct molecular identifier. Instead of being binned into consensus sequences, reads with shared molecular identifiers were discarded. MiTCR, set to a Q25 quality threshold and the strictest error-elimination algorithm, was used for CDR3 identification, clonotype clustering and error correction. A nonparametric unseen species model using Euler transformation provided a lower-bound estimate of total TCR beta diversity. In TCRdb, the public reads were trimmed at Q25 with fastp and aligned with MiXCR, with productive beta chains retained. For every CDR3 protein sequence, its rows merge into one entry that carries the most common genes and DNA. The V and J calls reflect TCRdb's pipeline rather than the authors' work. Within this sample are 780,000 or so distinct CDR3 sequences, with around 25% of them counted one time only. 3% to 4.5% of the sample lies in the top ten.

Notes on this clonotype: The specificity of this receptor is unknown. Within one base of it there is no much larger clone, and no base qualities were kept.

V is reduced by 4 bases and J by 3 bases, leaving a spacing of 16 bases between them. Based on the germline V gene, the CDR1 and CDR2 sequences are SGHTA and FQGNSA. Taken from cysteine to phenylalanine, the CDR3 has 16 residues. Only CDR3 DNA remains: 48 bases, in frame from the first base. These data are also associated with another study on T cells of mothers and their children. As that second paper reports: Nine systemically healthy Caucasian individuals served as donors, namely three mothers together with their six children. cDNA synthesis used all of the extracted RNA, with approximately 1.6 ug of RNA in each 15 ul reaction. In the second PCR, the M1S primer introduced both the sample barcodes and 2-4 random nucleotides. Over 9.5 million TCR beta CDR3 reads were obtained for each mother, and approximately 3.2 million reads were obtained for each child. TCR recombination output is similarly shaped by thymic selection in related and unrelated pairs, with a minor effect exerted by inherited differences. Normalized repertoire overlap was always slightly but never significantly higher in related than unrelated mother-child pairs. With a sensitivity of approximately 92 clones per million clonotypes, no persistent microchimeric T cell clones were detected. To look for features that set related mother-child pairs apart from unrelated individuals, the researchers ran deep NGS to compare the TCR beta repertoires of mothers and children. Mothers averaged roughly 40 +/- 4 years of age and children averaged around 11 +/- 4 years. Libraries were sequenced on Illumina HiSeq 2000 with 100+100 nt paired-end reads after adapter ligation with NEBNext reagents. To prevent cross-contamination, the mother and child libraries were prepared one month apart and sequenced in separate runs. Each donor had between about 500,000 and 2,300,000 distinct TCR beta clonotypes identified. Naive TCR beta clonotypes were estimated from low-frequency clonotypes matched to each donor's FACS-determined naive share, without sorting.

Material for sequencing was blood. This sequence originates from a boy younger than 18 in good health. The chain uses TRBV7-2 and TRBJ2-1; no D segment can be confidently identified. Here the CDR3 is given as CASSWNSRSFYNEQFF. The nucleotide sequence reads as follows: TGTGCCAGCAGCTGGAATAGCAGGAGTTTCTACAATGAGCAGTTCTTC.